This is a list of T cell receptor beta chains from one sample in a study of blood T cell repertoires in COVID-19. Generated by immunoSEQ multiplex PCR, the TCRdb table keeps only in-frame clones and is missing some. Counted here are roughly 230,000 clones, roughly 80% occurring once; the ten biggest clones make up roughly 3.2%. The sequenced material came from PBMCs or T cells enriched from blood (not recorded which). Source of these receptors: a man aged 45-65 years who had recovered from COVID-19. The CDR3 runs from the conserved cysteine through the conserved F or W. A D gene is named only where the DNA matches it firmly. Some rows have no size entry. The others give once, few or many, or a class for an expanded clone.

CDR3aa: CASSSEGVGNTGELFF
CDR3nt: TGCGCCAGCAGCTCCGAAGGGGTCGGAAACACCGGGGAGCTGTTTTTT
d_gene: NA
v_gene: TRBV5-1
j_gene: TRBJ2-2
abundance: NA

CDR3aa: CASSGQGKDTQYF
CDR3nt: TGTGCCAGCTCAGGACAGGGTAAAGATACGCAGTATTTT
d_gene: TRBD1
v_gene: TRBV18
j_gene: TRBJ2-3
abundance: NA

CDR3aa: CASSWGLAVGTDTQYF
CDR3nt: TGTGCCAGCAGCTGGGGACTAGCGGTGGGCACAGATACGCAGTATTTT
d_gene: TRBD2
v_gene: TRBV7-6
j_gene: TRBJ2-3
abundance: many

CDR3aa: CASSPTVELFF
CDR3nt: TGTGCCAGCAGCCCTACGGTGGAGCTGTTTTTT
d_gene: NA
v_gene: TRBV7-9
j_gene: TRBJ2-2
abundance: NA

CDR3aa: CASSVGAVNTEAFF
CDR3nt: TGTGCCAGCAGCGTAGGGGCAGTGAACACTGAAGCTTTCTTT
d_gene: NA
v_gene: TRBV9
j_gene: TRBJ1-1
abundance: few

CDR3aa: CASSIGGDTEAFF
CDR3nt: TGTGCCAGTAGTATAGGGGGAGACACTGAAGCTTTCTTT
d_gene: NA
v_gene: TRBV19
j_gene: TRBJ1-1
abundance: NA

CDR3aa: CASSLAGDQPQHF
CDR3nt: TGTGCCAGCAGCTTGGCAGGGGACCAGCCCCAGCATTTT
d_gene: NA
v_gene: TRBV7-2
j_gene: TRBJ1-5
abundance: NA

CDR3aa: CASRVYEETQYF
CDR3nt: TGTGCCAGCAGGGTCTACGAAGAGACCCAGTACTTC
d_gene: NA
v_gene: TRBV7-9
j_gene: TRBJ2-5
abundance: NA

CDR3aa: CASSPDNEGITEKLFF
CDR3nt: TGTGCCAGTAGTCCCGATAACGAGGGTATTACTGAAAAACTGTTTTTT
d_gene: NA
v_gene: TRBV19
j_gene: TRBJ1-4
abundance: few

CDR3aa: CASSPVRGGSTGELFF
CDR3nt: TGTGCCAGCAGCCCAGTCAGGGGAGGGAGCACCGGGGAGCTGTTTTTT
d_gene: NA
v_gene: TRBV5-4
j_gene: TRBJ2-2
abundance: NA

CDR3aa: CASSEVADLRLF
CDR3nt: TGTGCCAGCAGTGAAGTAGCGGATCTCCGACTCTTC
d_gene: NA
v_gene: TRBV6-1
j_gene: TRBJ2-1
abundance: NA

CDR3aa: CASSHTIAGANNSPLHF
CDR3nt: TGTGCCAGCAGCCACACCATCGCGGGGGCCAATAATTCACCCCTCCACTTT
d_gene: NA
v_gene: TRBV11-3
j_gene: TRBJ1-6
abundance: NA

CDR3aa: CATSSNRDTGNTIYF
CDR3nt: TGTGCCACCAGCAGCAACAGGGATACTGGAAACACCATATATTTT
d_gene: NA
v_gene: TRBV15
j_gene: TRBJ1-3
abundance: NA

CDR3aa: CASSPWRRSGEQYF
CDR3nt: TGTGCCAGCAGCCCGTGGAGACGGTCCGGCGAGCAGTACTTC
d_gene: NA
v_gene: TRBV4-2
j_gene: TRBJ2-7
abundance: NA

CDR3aa: CASSPVVLSGANVLTF
CDR3nt: TGTGCCAGCAGCCCAGTGGTGCTCTCTGGGGCCAACGTCCTGACTTTC
d_gene: NA
v_gene: TRBV7-6
j_gene: TRBJ2-6
abundance: NA

CDR3aa: CASTLGVSGEPQHF
CDR3nt: TGTGCCAGCACCCTAGGAGTTTCCGGGGAGCCCCAGCATTTT
d_gene: NA
v_gene: TRBV6-5
j_gene: TRBJ1-5
abundance: NA

CDR3aa: CASSPAGQGYEQYF
CDR3nt: TGTGCCAGCAGCCCGGCGGGACAGGGTTACGAGCAGTACTTC
d_gene: TRBD1
v_gene: TRBV6-2/TRBV6-3
j_gene: TRBJ2-7
abundance: few

CDR3aa: CASSPPSIQGYTF
CDR3nt: TGTGCCAGCTCACCACCGAGTATTCAAGGCTACACCTTC
d_gene: NA
v_gene: TRBV18
j_gene: TRBJ1-2
abundance: NA

CDR3aa: CASSRDSLSSYNEQFF
CDR3nt: TGTGCCAGCAGCCGGGACTCCCTGAGCTCCTACAATGAGCAGTTCTTC
d_gene: NA
v_gene: TRBV9
j_gene: TRBJ2-1
abundance: once

CDR3aa: CASSYSRPGVRFEQYF
CDR3nt: TGTGCCAGCAGTTACTCGCGTCCGGGAGTGCGGTTCGAGCAGTACTTC
d_gene: NA
v_gene: TRBV6-5
j_gene: TRBJ2-7
abundance: NA

CDR3aa: CASSPRSGSPYEQYF
CDR3nt: TGTGCCAGCTCACCACGGAGTGGGAGTCCCTACGAGCAGTACTTC
d_gene: NA
v_gene: TRBV18
j_gene: TRBJ2-7
abundance: NA

CDR3aa: CASSPAGFHEQYF
CDR3nt: TGTGCCAGCAGTCCCGCCGGGTTCCACGAGCAGTACTTC
d_gene: NA
v_gene: TRBV6-5
j_gene: TRBJ2-7
abundance: NA

CDR3aa: CASSLLAGWEEQYF
CDR3nt: TGCGCCAGCAGCTTACTAGCGGGGTGGGAAGAGCAGTACTTC
d_gene: TRBD2
v_gene: TRBV5-1
j_gene: TRBJ2-7
abundance: NA

CDR3aa: CASSDSAIRDRGTDTQYF
CDR3nt: TGTGCCAGCAGTGACTCTGCCATCCGGGACAGGGGCACAGATACGCAGTATTTT
d_gene: TRBD1
v_gene: TRBV6-4
j_gene: TRBJ2-3
abundance: NA

CDR3aa: CASSFADRAGELFF
CDR3nt: TGTGCCAGCAGTTTCGCGGACAGAGCCGGGGAGCTGTTTTTT
d_gene: NA
v_gene: TRBV6-5
j_gene: TRBJ2-2
abundance: NA

CDR3aa: CASSSGQLTDTQYF
CDR3nt: TGTGCCAGCAGCTCTGGACAGTTGACAGATACGCAGTATTTT
d_gene: NA
v_gene: TRBV5-5
j_gene: TRBJ2-3
abundance: NA

CDR3aa: CASGLRGPAPWGDTSNQPQHF
CDR3nt: TGTGCTAGTGGTTTGAGGGGACCAGCACCGTGGGGGGATACTAGCAATCAGCCCCAGCATTTT
d_gene: NA
v_gene: TRBV12-5
j_gene: TRBJ1-5
abundance: NA

CDR3aa: CASRRQGGNQPQHF
CDR3nt: TGTGCCAGCAGACGACAGGGAGGCAATCAGCCCCAGCATTTT
d_gene: TRBD1
v_gene: TRBV6-5
j_gene: TRBJ1-5
abundance: NA

CDR3aa: CASSIRRGEQYF
CDR3nt: TGCGCCAGCAGTATTCGACGGGGCGAGCAGTACTTC
d_gene: NA
v_gene: TRBV10-1
j_gene: TRBJ2-7
abundance: NA

CDR3aa: CASSPGTGGEVTQYF
CDR3nt: TGCGCCAGCAGCCCCGGGACAGGGGGGGAGGTTACGCAGTATTTT
d_gene: TRBD1
v_gene: TRBV5-1
j_gene: TRBJ2-3
abundance: few

CDR3aa: CASSPRQGAVNEQFF
CDR3nt: TGTGCCAGCTCCCCACGACAGGGGGCGGTCAATGAGCAGTTCTTC
d_gene: TRBD1
v_gene: TRBV18
j_gene: TRBJ2-1
abundance: NA

CDR3aa: CASSTSSYNSPLHF
CDR3nt: TGTGCCAGCAGCACGAGCTCCTATAATTCACCCCTCCACTTT
d_gene: NA
v_gene: TRBV11-2
j_gene: TRBJ1-6
abundance: NA

CDR3aa: CASSYSGRMNTEAFF
CDR3nt: TGTGCCAGCAGTTACTCCGGGAGAATGAACACTGAAGCTTTCTTT
d_gene: NA
v_gene: TRBV6-5
j_gene: TRBJ1-1
abundance: NA

CDR3aa: CASSQDLSSGSPYEQYF
CDR3nt: TGTGCCAGCAGCCAAGATTTGAGTAGCGGGTCCCCCTACGAGCAGTACTTC
d_gene: TRBD2
v_gene: TRBV4-2
j_gene: TRBJ2-7
abundance: NA

CDR3aa: CATKDTVGTNEKLFF
CDR3nt: TGCGCCACCAAGGACACAGTGGGAACTAATGAAAAACTGTTTTTT
d_gene: NA
v_gene: TRBV5-1
j_gene: TRBJ1-4
abundance: NA

CDR3aa: CASSLVGETGELFF
CDR3nt: TGTGCCAGCAGTTTGGTTGGGGAGACCGGGGAGCTGTTTTTT
d_gene: NA
v_gene: TRBV27
j_gene: TRBJ2-2
abundance: NA

CDR3aa: CASSITGRTEAFF
CDR3nt: TGTGCCAGCAGCATTACAGGGCGAACTGAAGCTTTCTTT
d_gene: NA
v_gene: TRBV28
j_gene: TRBJ1-1
abundance: few